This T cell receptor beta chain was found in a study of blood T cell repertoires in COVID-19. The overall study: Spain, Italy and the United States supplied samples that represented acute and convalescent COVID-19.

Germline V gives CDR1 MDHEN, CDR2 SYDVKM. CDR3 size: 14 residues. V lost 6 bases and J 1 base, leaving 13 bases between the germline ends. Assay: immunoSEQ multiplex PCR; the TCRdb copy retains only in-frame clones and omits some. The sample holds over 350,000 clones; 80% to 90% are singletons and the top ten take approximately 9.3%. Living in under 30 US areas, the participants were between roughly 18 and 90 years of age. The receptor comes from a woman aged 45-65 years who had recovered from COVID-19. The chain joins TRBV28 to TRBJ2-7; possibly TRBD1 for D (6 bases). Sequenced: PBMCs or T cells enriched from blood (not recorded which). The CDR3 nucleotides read TGTGCCAGCAGCCAAATTGGACAGTCCTACGAGCAGTACTTC. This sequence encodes CASSQIGQSYEQYF.